A selection of T cell receptor beta chains follows, all from one sample in a study of T cell changes during pregnancy in multiple sclerosis. Profiling relied on immunoSEQ multiplex PCR, and the TCRdb table lists in-frame clones only, not all of them. The table includes under 75,000 clones, about 94% detected once. Specimen: CD8+ T cells from peripheral blood mononuclear cells, collected in the second trimester of pregnancy. The receptors were gathered from a female donor with multiple sclerosis, enrolled in a pregnancy study. The CDR3 runs from the conserved cysteine through the conserved F or W. D genes are given only for firm matches. The size field is filled for only some rows; it gives once, few, many or a size class.

D gene,J gene,V gene,clone size,CDR3 protein,CDR3 DNA
NA,TRBJ2-7,TRBV5-4,NA,CASSLAPREQYF,TGTGCCAGCAGCTTGGCCCCCCGGGAGCAGTACTTC
TRBD1,TRBJ1-1,TRBV27,NA,CASGYDRGLTEAFF,TGTGCCAGCGGCTACGACAGGGGGTTGACTGAAGCTTTCTTT
NA,TRBJ2-7,TRBV6-5,once,CASSSGMAYEQYF,TGTGCCAGCAGTTCCGGGATGGCCTACGAGCAGTACTTC
TRBD2,TRBJ2-1,TRBV19,NA,CASSLPGSGAYNEQFF,TGTGCCAGTAGTCTCCCAGGGAGCGGGGCCTACAATGAGCAGTTCTTC
NA,TRBJ1-1,TRBV27,NA,CASRSNSQGPEAFF,TGTGCCAGCAGGTCAAATTCGCAGGGGCCTGAAGCTTTCTTT
TRBD1,TRBJ1-2,TRBV5-1,NA,CASSLARRQGWGYTF,TGCGCCAGCAGCTTGGCTAGGCGACAGGGTTGGGGCTACACCTTC
TRBD2,TRBJ2-7,TRBV27,NA,CASSRGSSYEQYF,TGTGCCAGCAGCCGCGGGAGCTCCTACGAGCAGTACTTC
NA,TRBJ1-1,TRBV4-1,NA,CASSQDGGSSTEAFF,TGCGCCAGCAGCCAAGACGGGGGTTCGAGCACTGAAGCTTTCTTT
TRBD2,TRBJ2-7,TRBV7-6,NA,CASSGLAAPSYEQYF,TGTGCCAGCAGCGGACTAGCGGCCCCCTCCTACGAGCAGTACTTC
NA,TRBJ1-1,TRBV4-1,few,CASSQWHPNTEAFF,TGCGCCAGCAGCCAGTGGCACCCGAACACTGAAGCTTTCTTT
TRBD2,TRBJ2-3,TRBV7-9,NA,CASSSNVAGGRSDTQYF,TGTGCCAGCAGCTCCAACGTAGCGGGAGGTCGGTCAGATACGCAGTATTTT
NA,TRBJ2-5,TRBV14,NA,CASSQDYSRETQYF,TGTGCCAGCAGCCAAGATTACAGCCGAGAGACCCAGTACTTC
NA,TRBJ2-5,TRBV15,NA,CATSRGDEATGQETQYF,TGTGCCACCAGCAGGGGGGACGAGGCGACAGGACAAGAGACCCAGTACTTC
NA,TRBJ2-1,TRBV12-5,NA,CASGLRGEQFF,TGTGCTAGTGGTTTACGAGGGGAGCAGTTCTTC
NA,TRBJ2-1,TRBV9,NA,CASSVIERLSSYNEQFF,TGTGCCAGCAGCGTAATAGAGCGGTTAAGCTCCTACAATGAGCAGTTCTTC
NA,TRBJ2-7,TRBV10-1,NA,CASSDQGIHEQYF,TGCGCCAGCAGCGATCAGGGGATCCACGAGCAGTACTTC
TRBD1,TRBJ1-2,TRBV4-1,NA,CASSQDGTAGQAHYGYTF,TGCGCCAGCAGCCAAGATGGGACCGCGGGACAGGCCCACTATGGCTACACCTTC
TRBD1,TRBJ1-5,TRBV23-1,NA,CASSQVGTGGGLDSNQPQHF,TGCGCCAGCAGTCAAGTGGGGACAGGGGGGGGATTAGATAGCAATCAGCCCCAGCATTTT
TRBD1,TRBJ1-4,TRBV4-3,NA,CASSQQYRGFNEKLFF,TGCGCCAGCAGCCAACAATACAGGGGATTTAATGAAAAACTGTTTTTT
TRBD2,TRBJ2-7,TRBV28,NA,CASSSRGRAFNEQYF,TGTGCCAGCAGTTCTCGCGGGAGGGCCTTTAACGAGCAGTACTTC
TRBD1,TRBJ1-1,TRBV27,NA,CASSRQGGTEAFF,TGTGCCAGCAGCCGACAGGGTGGCACTGAAGCTTTCTTT
TRBD2,TRBJ2-1,TRBV9,NA,CASSVATSGSYEQFF,TGTGCCAGCAGCGTAGCGACTAGCGGGAGCTATGAGCAGTTCTTC
TRBD2,TRBJ2-1,TRBV30,NA,CAWSERGPYNEQFF,TGTGCCTGGAGTGAGCGGGGGCCCTACAATGAGCAGTTCTTC
TRBD1,TRBJ1-1,TRBV28,NA,CASSFVGQGENTEAFF,TGTGCCAGCAGTTTTGTGGGACAGGGGGAGAACACTGAAGCTTTCTTT
NA,TRBJ2-7,TRBV15,NA,CATSREGGGEEQYF,TGTGCCACCAGCAGAGAAGGAGGGGGCGAGGAGCAGTACTTC
TRBD1,TRBJ1-1,TRBV19,NA,CASRTGNTEAFF,TGTGCCAGTCGGACAGGGAACACTGAAGCTTTCTTT
TRBD1,TRBJ1-2,TRBV29-1,NA,CSVGGQGVGYTF,TGCAGCGTTGGCGGACAGGGAGTGGGCTACACCTTC
NA,TRBJ1-1,TRBV19,NA,CASSDGTITEAFF,TGTGCCAGTAGCGACGGGACAATCACTGAAGCTTTCTTT
NA,TRBJ2-2,TRBV27,NA,CASSLLGNTGELFF,TGTGCCAGCAGTTTACTCGGGAACACCGGGGAGCTGTTTTTT
NA,TRBJ2-7,TRBV14,NA,CASSQAGVRYEQYF,TGTGCCAGCAGCCAAGCCGGGGTTCGGTACGAGCAGTACTTC
TRBD1,TRBJ1-3,TRBV6-1,medium-sized,CASSDQGDLSGNTIYF,TGTGCCAGCAGTGATCAGGGGGACCTCTCTGGAAACACCATATATTTT
TRBD1,TRBJ2-7,TRBV9,NA,CASSGYRDRGVYEQYF,TGTGCCAGCAGCGGGTACCGGGACAGGGGTGTGTACGAGCAGTACTTC
TRBD1,TRBJ1-1,TRBV27,once,CASSYTGGTEAFF,TGTGCCAGCAGTTATACAGGGGGAACTGAAGCTTTCTTT
NA,TRBJ1-2,TRBV27,NA,CASSSFETGVRIHNYTF,TGTGCCAGCAGTTCGTTCGAAACCGGGGTCCGGATCCACAATTACACCTTC
TRBD1,TRBJ1-1,TRBV9,few,CASSPHQGATGTEAFF,TGTGCCAGCAGCCCTCATCAGGGGGCTACGGGCACTGAAGCTTTCTTT
NA,TRBJ2-6,TRBV12-5,NA,CASGLGLALTSGANVLTF,TGTGCTAGTGGTTTGGGGCTAGCCTTGACCTCTGGGGCCAACGTCCTGACTTTC